The rows below give T cell receptor beta chains drawn from one sample of a study of vaccination and CD4 T cells after COVID-19. These TCRs are of unknown antigen specificity. MiXCR was run by TCRdb on the PCR reads, yielding one entry per CDR3 protein. This sample has roughly 18,000 distinct CDR3 sequences, with roughly half found just once. The material sequenced was CD4+ T cells from blood, cultured in vitro. Receptor source: a human donor who had recovered from COVID-19. Each CDR3 is given with its conserved first and last residue. The D gene is left open where the match is weak. Rows give clone size only sometimes, using once, few, many, or a class for an expanded clone.

CDR3 DNA: TGTGCCAGCAGCAATCTCGGACTAGCGCCTATTGTCGAGACCCAGTACTTC
CDR3 protein: CASSNLGLAPIVETQYF
CDR3 length: 17
V gene: TRBV21-1
clone size: few
D gene: -
J gene: TRBJ2-5

CDR3 DNA: TGTGCCAGCAGCCCAGGGACCGCGGACCTGAACACTGAAGCTTTCTTT
CDR3 protein: CASSPGTADLNTEAFF
CDR3 length: 16
V gene: TRBV7-9
clone size: -
D gene: -
J gene: TRBJ1-1

CDR3 DNA: TGTGCCAGCGAGGGACTAGCGGGAGGGCACAATGAGCAGTTCTTC
CDR3 protein: CASEGLAGGHNEQFF
CDR3 length: 15
V gene: TRBV6-1
clone size: few
D gene: TRBD2
J gene: TRBJ2-1

CDR3 DNA: TGTGCCAGCAGTGAATCCAGGGGGCTCACTGGGGAGACCCAGTACTTC
CDR3 protein: CASSESRGLTGETQYF
CDR3 length: 16
V gene: TRBV25-1
clone size: -
D gene: TRBD1
J gene: TRBJ2-5

CDR3 DNA: TGTGCCAGTAGTATCCGAGGGACAGAGAACTATGGCTACACCTTC
CDR3 protein: CASSIRGTENYGYTF
CDR3 length: 15
V gene: TRBV19
clone size: few
D gene: TRBD1
J gene: TRBJ1-2

CDR3 DNA: TGTGCCACCAGTGATGTAGGGGTTGGAGATACGCAGTATTTT
CDR3 protein: CATSDVGVGDTQYF
CDR3 length: 14
V gene: TRBV24-1
clone size: -
D gene: -
J gene: TRBJ2-3

CDR3 DNA: TGTGCCAGCAGTGAAGCCGGATCGTATTCTGGAAACACCATATATTTT
CDR3 protein: CASSEAGSYSGNTIYF
CDR3 length: 16
V gene: TRBV6-1
clone size: -
D gene: -
J gene: TRBJ1-3

CDR3 DNA: TGTGCCAGCAGTTACGCGGTACAGGGGAGGTACGAGCAGTACTTC
CDR3 protein: CASSYAVQGRYEQYF
CDR3 length: 15
V gene: TRBV6-5
clone size: -
D gene: -
J gene: TRBJ2-7

CDR3 DNA: TGCAGTGTAACCCGAACCGGGACGGCGAATTCACCCCTCCACTTT
CDR3 protein: CSVTRTGTANSPLHF
CDR3 length: 15
V gene: TRBV20-1
clone size: -
D gene: -
J gene: TRBJ1-6

CDR3 DNA: TGTGCCACCAGTGTGTCCGGGATCGAGACCCAGTACTTC
CDR3 protein: CATSVSGIETQYF
CDR3 length: 13
V gene: TRBV24-1
clone size: -
D gene: -
J gene: TRBJ2-5

CDR3 DNA: TGCAGTGCTACCCAGGGATTAAGCACAGATACGCAGTATTTT
CDR3 protein: CSATQGLSTDTQYF
CDR3 length: 14
V gene: TRBV20-1
clone size: few
D gene: -
J gene: TRBJ2-3

CDR3 DNA: TGTGCCAGCAGCCTACGGGCGGGGGCCTCCTACGAGCAGTACTTC
CDR3 protein: CASSLRAGASYEQYF
CDR3 length: 15
V gene: TRBV7-3
clone size: -
D gene: -
J gene: TRBJ2-7

CDR3 DNA: TGCAGTGCTAGGGAAAATGAGCAGTTCTTC
CDR3 protein: CSARENEQFF
CDR3 length: 10
V gene: TRBV20-1
clone size: few
D gene: -
J gene: TRBJ2-1

CDR3 DNA: TGTGCCACCAGCCCTCATCCCCAAAATACGCAGTATTTT
CDR3 protein: CATSPHPQNTQYF
CDR3 length: 13
V gene: TRBV15
clone size: -
D gene: -
J gene: TRBJ2-3

CDR3 DNA: TGTGCCAGCAGCTTAGCTCCGGCTCCAGACTATGGCTACACCTTC
CDR3 protein: CASSLAPAPDYGYTF
CDR3 length: 15
V gene: TRBV7-2
clone size: -
D gene: -
J gene: TRBJ1-2

CDR3 DNA: TGTGCCAGCAGTTCCGACACCGGGGAGCTGTTTTTT
CDR3 protein: CASSSDTGELFF
CDR3 length: 12
V gene: TRBV10-3
clone size: few
D gene: -
J gene: TRBJ2-2